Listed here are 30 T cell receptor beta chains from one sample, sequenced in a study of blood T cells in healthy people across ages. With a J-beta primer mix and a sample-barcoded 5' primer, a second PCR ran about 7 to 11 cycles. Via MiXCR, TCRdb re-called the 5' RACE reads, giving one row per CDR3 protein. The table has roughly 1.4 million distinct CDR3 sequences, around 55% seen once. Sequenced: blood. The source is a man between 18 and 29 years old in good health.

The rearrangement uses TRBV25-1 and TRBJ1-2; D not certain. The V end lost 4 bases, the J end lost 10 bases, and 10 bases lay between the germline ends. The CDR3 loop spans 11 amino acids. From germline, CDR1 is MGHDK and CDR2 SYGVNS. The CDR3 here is CASSAGIDYTF. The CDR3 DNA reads TGTGCCAGCAGTGCTGGGATTGACTACACCTTC.

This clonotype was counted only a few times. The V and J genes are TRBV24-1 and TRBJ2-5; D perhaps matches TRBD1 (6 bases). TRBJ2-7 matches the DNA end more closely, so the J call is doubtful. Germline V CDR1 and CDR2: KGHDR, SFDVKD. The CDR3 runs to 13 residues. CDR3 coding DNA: TGTGCCACCAGTTTTCCAGGGGCGTACGAGCAGTACTTC. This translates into CATSFPGAYEQYF.

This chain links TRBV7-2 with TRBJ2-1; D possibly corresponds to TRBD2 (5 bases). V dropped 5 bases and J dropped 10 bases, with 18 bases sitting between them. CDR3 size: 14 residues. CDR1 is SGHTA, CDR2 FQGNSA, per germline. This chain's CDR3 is CASSPNWTWREQFF. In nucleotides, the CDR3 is TGTGCCAGCAGCCCAAATTGGACTTGGCGGGAGCAGTTCTTC.

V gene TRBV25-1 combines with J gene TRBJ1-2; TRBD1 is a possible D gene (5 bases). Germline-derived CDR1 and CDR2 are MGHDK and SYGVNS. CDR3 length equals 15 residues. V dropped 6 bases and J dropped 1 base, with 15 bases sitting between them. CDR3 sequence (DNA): TGTGCCAGCAGACCTGGAGAGACAGTTAACTATGGCTACACCTTC. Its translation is CASRPGETVNYGYTF.

CDR3 amino acids: CSAVGPAEEQYF. CDR3 bases: TGCAGTGCGGTCGGACCGGCTGAGGAGCAGTACTTC. V and J are TRBV20-1 and TRBJ2-7; D gene ambiguous. Germline V CDR1 and CDR2: DFQATT, SNEGSKA (reference sequence). The V and J ends lost 6 bases and 7 bases respectively, with 16 bases between them. CDR3 length: 12 amino acids.

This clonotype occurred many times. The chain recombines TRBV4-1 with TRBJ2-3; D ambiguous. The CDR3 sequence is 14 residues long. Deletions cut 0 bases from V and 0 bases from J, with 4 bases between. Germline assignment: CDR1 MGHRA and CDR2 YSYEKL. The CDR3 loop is CASSQERSTDTQYF. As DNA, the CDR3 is TGCGCCAGCAGCCAAGAGAGAAGCACAGATACGCAGTATTTT.

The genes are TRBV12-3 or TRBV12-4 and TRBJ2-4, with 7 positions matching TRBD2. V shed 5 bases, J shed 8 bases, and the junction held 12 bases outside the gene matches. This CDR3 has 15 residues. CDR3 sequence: CASSPAGEGSYIQYF. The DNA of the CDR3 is TGTGCCAGCAGTCCGGCGGGAGAGGGGTCGTACATTCAGTACTTC.

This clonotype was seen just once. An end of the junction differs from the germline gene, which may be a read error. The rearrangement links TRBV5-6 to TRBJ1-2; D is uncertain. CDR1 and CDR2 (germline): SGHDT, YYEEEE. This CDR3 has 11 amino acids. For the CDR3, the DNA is TGTGTCAGCAGCCGTTGGGATGGCTACACCTTC. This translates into CVSSRWDGYTF.

The CDR3 protein is CASSQGNYKPQETQYF. The CDR3 region has the DNA TGTGCCAGCAGCCAAGGGAACTACAAACCCCAAGAGACCCAGTACTTC. The chain joins TRBV3-1 to TRBJ2-5; D unresolved. Trimming took off 1 base at V and 1 base at J, with 13 bases between the two ends. Germline V lookup: CDR1 LGHDT, CDR2 YNNKEL (reference sequence). The CDR3 sequence is 16 residues long.

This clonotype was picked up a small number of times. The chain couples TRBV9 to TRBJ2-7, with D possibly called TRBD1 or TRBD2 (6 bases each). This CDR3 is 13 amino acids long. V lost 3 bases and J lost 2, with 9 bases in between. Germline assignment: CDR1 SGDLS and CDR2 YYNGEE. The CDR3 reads CASSARGPYEQYF. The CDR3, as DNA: TGTGCCAGCAGCGCCCGGGGGCCCTACGAGCAGTACTTC.

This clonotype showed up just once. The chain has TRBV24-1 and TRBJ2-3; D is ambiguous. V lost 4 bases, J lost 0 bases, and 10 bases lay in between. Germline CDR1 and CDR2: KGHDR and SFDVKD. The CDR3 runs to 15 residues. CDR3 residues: CATSEMGYSTDTQYF. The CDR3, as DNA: TGTGCCACCAGTGAAATGGGGTATAGCACAGATACGCAGTATTTT.

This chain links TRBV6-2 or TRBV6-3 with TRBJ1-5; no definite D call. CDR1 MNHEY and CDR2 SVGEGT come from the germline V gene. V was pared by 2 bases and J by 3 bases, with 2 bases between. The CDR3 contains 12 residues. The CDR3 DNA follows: TGTGCCAGCAGTTACGACAATCAGCCCCAGCATTTT. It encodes CASSYDNQPQHF.

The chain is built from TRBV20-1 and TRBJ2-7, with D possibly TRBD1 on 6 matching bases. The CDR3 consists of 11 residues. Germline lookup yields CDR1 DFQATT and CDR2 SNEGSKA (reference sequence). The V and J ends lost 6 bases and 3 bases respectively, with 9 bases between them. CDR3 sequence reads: CSAPDSYEQYF. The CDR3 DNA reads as TGCAGTGCCCCGGACAGCTACGAGCAGTACTTC.

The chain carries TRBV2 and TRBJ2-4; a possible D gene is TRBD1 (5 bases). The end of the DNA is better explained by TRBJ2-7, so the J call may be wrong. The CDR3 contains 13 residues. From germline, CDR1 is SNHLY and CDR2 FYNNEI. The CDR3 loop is CASATEQNYEQYF. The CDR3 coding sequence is TGTGCCAGCGCGACAGAACAAAACTACGAGCAGTACTTC.

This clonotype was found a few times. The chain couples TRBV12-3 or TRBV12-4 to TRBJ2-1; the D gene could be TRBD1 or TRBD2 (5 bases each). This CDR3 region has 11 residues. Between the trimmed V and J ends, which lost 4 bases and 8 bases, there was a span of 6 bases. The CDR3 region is CASSWGYEQFF. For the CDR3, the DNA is TGTGCCAGCAGTTGGGGGTATGAGCAGTTCTTC.

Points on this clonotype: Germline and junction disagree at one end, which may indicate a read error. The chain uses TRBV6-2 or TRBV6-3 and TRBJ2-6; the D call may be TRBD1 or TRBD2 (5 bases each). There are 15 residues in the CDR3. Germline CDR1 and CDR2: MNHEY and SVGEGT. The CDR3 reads CASGYGQSGANVLTF. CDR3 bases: TGCGCCAGCGGATACGGACAATCTGGGGCCAACGTCCTGACTTTC.

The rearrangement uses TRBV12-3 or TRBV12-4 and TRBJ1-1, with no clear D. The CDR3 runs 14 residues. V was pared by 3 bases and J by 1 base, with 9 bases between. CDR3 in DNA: TGTGCCAGCAGTTTCAGGCTCACGAACACTGAAGCTTTCTTT. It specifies CASSFRLTNTEAFF.

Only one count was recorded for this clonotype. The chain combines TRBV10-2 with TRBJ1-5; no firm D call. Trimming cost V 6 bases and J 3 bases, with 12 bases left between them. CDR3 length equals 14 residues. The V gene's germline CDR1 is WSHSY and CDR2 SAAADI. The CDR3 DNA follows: TGCGCCAGCAGAGAAGGACGGATCAATCAGCCCCAGCATTTT. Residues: CASREGRINQPQHF.

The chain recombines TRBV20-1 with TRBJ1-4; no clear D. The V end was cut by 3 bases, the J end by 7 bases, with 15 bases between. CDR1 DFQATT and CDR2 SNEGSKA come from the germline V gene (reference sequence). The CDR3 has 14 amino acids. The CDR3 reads CSARASGLGEKLFF. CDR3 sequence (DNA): TGCAGTGCTAGGGCCTCCGGGTTGGGTGAAAAACTGTTTTTT.

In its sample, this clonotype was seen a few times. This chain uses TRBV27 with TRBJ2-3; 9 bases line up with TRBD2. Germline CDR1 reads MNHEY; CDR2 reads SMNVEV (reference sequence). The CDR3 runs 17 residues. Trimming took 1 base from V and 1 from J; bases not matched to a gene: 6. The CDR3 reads CASSLLGRGGRTDTQYF. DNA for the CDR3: TGTGCCAGCAGTTTATTGGGGCGGGGGGGCCGCACAGATACGCAGTATTTT.

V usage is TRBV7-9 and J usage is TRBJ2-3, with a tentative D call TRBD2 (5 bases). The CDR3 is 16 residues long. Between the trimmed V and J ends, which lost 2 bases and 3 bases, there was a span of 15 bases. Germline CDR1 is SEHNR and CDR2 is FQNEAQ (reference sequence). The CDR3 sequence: CASSLTRLKQTDTQYF. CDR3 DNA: TGTGCCAGCAGCTTAACCCGACTAAAACAGACAGATACGCAGTATTTT.

The CDR3 DNA follows: TGTGCCAGCAGTTACCCACCGGGACAGGGTTCCGAGCAGTACTTC. Translation: CASSYPPGQGSEQYF. This chain connects TRBV6-5 to TRBJ2-7; 9 nucleotides agree with TRBD1. There are 15 residues in the CDR3. V was clipped by 2 bases and J by 6 bases; unmatched bases: 8. The germline V gene encodes CDR1 MNHEY and CDR2 SVGAGI.

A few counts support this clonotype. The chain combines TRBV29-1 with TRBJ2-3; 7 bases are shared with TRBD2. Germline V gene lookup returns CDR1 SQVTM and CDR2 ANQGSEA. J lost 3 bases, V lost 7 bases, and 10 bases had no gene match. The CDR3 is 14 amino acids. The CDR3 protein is CSAVDYGRTDTQYF. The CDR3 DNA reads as TGCAGCGCCGTAGATTACGGGAGGACAGATACGCAGTATTTT.

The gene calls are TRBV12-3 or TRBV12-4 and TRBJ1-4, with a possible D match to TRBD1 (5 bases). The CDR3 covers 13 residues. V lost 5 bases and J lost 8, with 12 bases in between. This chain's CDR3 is CASSVVGREKLFF. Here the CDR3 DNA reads TGTGCCAGCAGTGTCGTGGGGCGGGAAAAACTGTTTTTT.

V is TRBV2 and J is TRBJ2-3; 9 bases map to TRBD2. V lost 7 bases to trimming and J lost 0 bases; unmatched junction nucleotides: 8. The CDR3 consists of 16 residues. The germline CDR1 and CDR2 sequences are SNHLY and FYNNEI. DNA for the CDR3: TGTGCCAGCAATCGGGGTACTAGCGGGAGCACAGATACGCAGTATTTT. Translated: CASNRGTSGSTDTQYF. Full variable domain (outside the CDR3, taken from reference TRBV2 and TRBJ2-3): EPEVTQTPSHQVTQMGQEVILRCVPISNHLYFYWYRQILGQKVEFLVSFYNNEISEKSEIFDDQFSVERPDGSNFTLKIRSTKLEDSAMYFCASNRGTSGSTDTQYFGPGTRLTVL.

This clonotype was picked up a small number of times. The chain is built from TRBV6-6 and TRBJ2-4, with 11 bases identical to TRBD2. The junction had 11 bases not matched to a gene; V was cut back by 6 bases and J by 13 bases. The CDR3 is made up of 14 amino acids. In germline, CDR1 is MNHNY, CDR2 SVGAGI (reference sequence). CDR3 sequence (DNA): TGTGCCAGCAGAGATGGGACTAGCGGCAATGAGCAGTACTTC. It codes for CASRDGTSGNEQYF.

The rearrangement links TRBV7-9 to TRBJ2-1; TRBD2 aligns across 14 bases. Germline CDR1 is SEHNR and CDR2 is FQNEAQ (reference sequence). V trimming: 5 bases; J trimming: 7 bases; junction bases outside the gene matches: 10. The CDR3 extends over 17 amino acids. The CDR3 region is CASSPDGTSGGWNEQFF. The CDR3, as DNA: TGTGCCAGCAGCCCCGATGGGACTAGCGGGGGTTGGAATGAGCAGTTCTTC. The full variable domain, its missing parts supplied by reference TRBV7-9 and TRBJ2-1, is DTGVSQNPRHKITKRGQNVTFRCDPISEHNRLYWYRQTLGQGPEFLTYFQNEAQLEKSRLLSDRFSAERPKGSFSTLEIQRTEQGDSAMYLCASSPDGTSGGWNEQFFGPGTRLTVL.

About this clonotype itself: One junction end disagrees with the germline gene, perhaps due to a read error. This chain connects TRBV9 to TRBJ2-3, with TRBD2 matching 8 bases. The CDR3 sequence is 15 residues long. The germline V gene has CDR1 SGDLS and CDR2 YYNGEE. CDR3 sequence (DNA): TGTGCCAGCAGCGTGAGGCGGGGGGACACAGATATGCAGTATTTT. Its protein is CASSVRRGDTDMQYF. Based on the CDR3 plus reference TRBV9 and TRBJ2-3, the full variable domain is DSGVTQTPKHLITATGQRVTLRCSPRSGDLSVYWYQQSLDQGLQFLIQYYNGEERAKGNILERFSAQQFPDLHSELNLSSLELGDSALYFCASSVRRGDTDMQYFGPGTRLTVL.

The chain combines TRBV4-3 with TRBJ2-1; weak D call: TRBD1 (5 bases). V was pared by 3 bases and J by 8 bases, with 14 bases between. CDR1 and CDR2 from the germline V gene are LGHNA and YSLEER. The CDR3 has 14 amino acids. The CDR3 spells CASSQDKARDEQFF. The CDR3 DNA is TGCGCCAGCAGCCAGGACAAGGCCAGGGATGAGCAGTTCTTC.

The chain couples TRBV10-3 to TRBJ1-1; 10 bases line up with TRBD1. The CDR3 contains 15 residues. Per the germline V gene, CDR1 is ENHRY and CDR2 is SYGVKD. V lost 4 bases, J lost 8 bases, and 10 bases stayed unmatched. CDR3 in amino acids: CAISGTGGFPWEAFF. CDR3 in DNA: TGTGCCATCAGTGGGACAGGGGGGTTCCCATGGGAAGCTTTCTTT.